The 32 T cell receptor beta chains listed next were all sequenced from one sample in a study of shared clonotypes between healthy human individuals. This table comes from immunoSEQ multiplex PCR, and its TCRdb copy is limited to in-frame clones, with some not included. This table holds about 1.5 million clones, 95% to 99% found once. Sequenced: naive CD4+ T cells sorted from blood. Subset defined: CD45RA+ positively selected. These receptors all come from a man aged 30 to 39 in good health.

The chain joins TRBV4-2 to TRBJ2-1; no clear D gene. The length of the CDR3 is 15 residues. Trimming took 1 base from V and 2 from J, leaving 9 bases between them. Germline-derived CDR1 and CDR2 are LGHNA and YNFKEQ. CDR3 sequence reads: CASSQAPRAYNEQFF. The CDR3 DNA follows: TGTGCCAGCAGCCAAGCGCCCCGGGCCTACAATGAGCAGTTCTTC.

Remarks on this clone: Other DNA sequences in the same sample also yield this CDR3. The rearrangement links TRBV9 to TRBJ1-1, with D unclear. This CDR3 has 13 residues. From germline, CDR1 is SGDLS and CDR2 YYNGEE. The ends were cut back, 0 bases at V and 4 bases at J, with 7 bases in the middle. DNA of the CDR3: TGTGCCAGCAGCGTAGTTGGTAGCACTGAAGCTTTCTTT. Amino acids: CASSVVGSTEAFF.

About this clone itself: The sample contains more than one DNA sequence encoding this CDR3. The chain recombines TRBV29-1 with TRBJ2-5; D ambiguous. The CDR3 runs 12 residues. V was trimmed by 4 bases and J by 0 bases, leaving 6 bases between them. Per the germline V gene, CDR1 is SQVTM and CDR2 is ANQGSEA. The CDR3 reads CSVVPYQETQYF. DNA of the CDR3: TGCAGCGTTGTCCCCTACCAAGAGACCCAGTACTTC.

The chain recombines TRBV5-1 with TRBJ2-3; TRBD1 aligns across 9 bases. V was pared by 5 bases and J by 2 bases, with 6 bases of the junction left unmatched. Looked up from germline, CDR1 is SGHRS and CDR2 is YFSETQ. The CDR3 has 15 amino acids. In nucleotides, the CDR3 is TGCGCCAGCAGTACACAGGGGGCACACACAGATACGCAGTATTTT. Its translation is CASSTQGAHTDTQYF.

The gene calls are TRBV19 and TRBJ1-2; D is possibly TRBD1 (5 bases). Trimming cost V 10 bases and J 4 bases, with 13 bases left between them. CDR3 length: 12 amino acids. Germline V gives CDR1 LNHDA, CDR2 SQIVND (reference sequence). For the CDR3, the DNA is TGTGCCACCCTCGGGACGGCCTATGGCTACACCTTC. Its translation: CATLGTAYGYTF.

The V and J genes are TRBV10-3 and TRBJ2-7; 8 nucleotides agree with TRBD1. Unmatched junction bases numbered 9, after V lost 2 bases and J lost 0 bases. This CDR3 region has 17 residues. Germline V gene data show CDR1 as ENHRY and CDR2 as SYGVKD. Written as DNA, the CDR3 is TGTGCCATCAGTGAGCCGGGACAGGCTGTTACCTCCTACGAGCAGTACTTC. This codes for CAISEPGQAVTSYEQYF.

The chain links TRBV9 to TRBJ1-1; D not certain. CDR1 SGDLS and CDR2 YYNGEE come from the germline V gene. Trimming shortened V by 0 bases and J by 0 bases, and 9 bases separated the two germline ends. The CDR3 sequence is 15 residues long. This CDR3 is CASSVGNTVNTEAFF. CDR3 nucleotide sequence: TGTGCCAGCAGCGTAGGGAACACAGTGAACACTGAAGCTTTCTTT.

This clone was seen just once. The CDR3 nucleotides read TGTGCCAGCAGCGTAGCTGGGCGGGAAACAGATACGCAGTATTTT. Amino acid sequence: CASSVAGRETDTQYF. The chain combines TRBV9 with TRBJ2-3, with D possibly being TRBD2 (6 bases). Germline V gene sequence: CDR1 SGDLS, CDR2 YYNGEE. V was clipped by 0 bases and J by 3 bases, with 11 bases between them. CDR3 length: 15 amino acids. The whole variable domain, remainder taken from reference TRBV9 and TRBJ2-3, is DSGVTQTPKHLITATGQRVTLRCSPRSGDLSVYWYQQSLDQGLQFLIQYYNGEERAKGNILERFSAQQFPDLHSELNLSSLELGDSALYFCASSVAGRETDTQYFGPGTRLTVL.

With regard to this clone: Other nucleotide sequences in the sample specify the same CDR3. The rearrangement joins TRBV5-1 to TRBJ2-2; D uncertain. The V gene's germline CDR1 is SGHRS and CDR2 YFSETQ. The CDR3 contains 14 residues. V was pared by 2 bases and J by 2 bases, with 7 bases between. CDR3 loop: CASSLDGNTGELFF. CDR3 bases: TGCGCCAGCAGCTTAGACGGAAACACCGGGGAGCTGTTTTTT.

The chain is built from TRBV30 and TRBJ2-7; D remains unclear. The V end was cut by 4 bases, the J end by 4 bases, with 14 bases between. Germline CDR1 is GTSNPN and CDR2 is SVGIG (reference sequence). CDR3 length: 13 amino acids. The CDR3 DNA is TGTGCCTGGATCCAGCGACCGTTTTACGAGCAGTACTTC. Its translation: CAWIQRPFYEQYF.

V usage is TRBV5-1 and J usage is TRBJ1-6; D might be TRBD1 (5 bases). The CDR3 is 12 amino acids. Trimming stripped 4 bases from V and 15 bases from J, with 14 bases between. From germline, CDR1 is SGHRS and CDR2 YFSETQ. CDR3 sequence reads: CASSVDREHLHF. DNA for the CDR3: TGCGCCAGCAGCGTCGACAGAGAACACCTCCACTTT.

J is TRBJ2-3 and V is TRBV7-8; D might be TRBD2 (5 bases). Per the germline V gene, CDR1 is SGHVS and CDR2 is FQNEAQ. V was cut by 7 bases and J by 1 base, with 15 bases left in between. CDR3 size: 15 residues. The CDR3 spells CASTKIGVGTDTQYF. DNA of the CDR3: TGTGCCAGCACCAAAATCGGGGTAGGCACAGATACGCAGTATTTT.

V is TRBV28 and J is TRBJ1-1, with D unresolved. The ends were cut back, 7 bases at V and 0 bases at J, with 9 bases in the middle. The CDR3 contains 13 residues. Germline V gene sequence: CDR1 MDHEN, CDR2 SYDVKM. The CDR3 DNA is TGTGCCAGCAACAATATCATGAACACTGAAGCTTTCTTT. It translates to CASNNIMNTEAFF.

CDR3 loop: CASSCDLVTDTQYF. As DNA, the CDR3 is TGTGCCAGCAGCTGTGACTTGGTCACAGATACGCAGTATTTT. The rearrangement joins TRBV11-1 to TRBJ2-3; no clear D. The germline CDR1 and CDR2 sequences are SGHAT and FQDESV (reference sequence). The CDR3 is made up of 14 amino acids. Trimming stripped 4 bases from V and 2 bases from J, with 10 bases between. Full variable domain (rest looked up from reference TRBV11-1 and TRBJ2-3): EAEVAQSPRYKITEKSQAVAFWCDPISGHATLYWYRQILGQGPELLVQFQDESVVDDSQLPKDRFSAERLKGVDSTLKIQPAELGDSAMYLCASSCDLVTDTQYFGPGTRLTVL.

The CDR3 coding sequence is TGTGCCAGCAGCGCTCGGCGGGAGGGGTACAATGAGCAGTTCTTC. Translated: CASSARREGYNEQFF. V gene TRBV7-8 combines with J gene TRBJ2-1, with 9 positions matching TRBD2. Germline V gene lookup returns CDR1 SGHVS and CDR2 FQNEAQ. The V gene end was trimmed by 5 bases and the J gene end by 4 bases; junction bases not matched to a gene: 6. The CDR3 extends over 15 amino acids.

CDR3 loop: CASSPGEAYTEAFF. Here the CDR3 DNA reads TGTGCCAGCTCACCGGGGGAGGCCTACACTGAAGCTTTCTTT. The chain is built from TRBV18 and TRBJ1-1; D perhaps matches TRBD1 (5 bases). This CDR3 has 14 residues. The germline gives CDR1 KGHSH, CDR2 LQKENI. V lost 3 bases, J lost 3 bases, and 11 bases lay in between.

The gene calls are TRBV4-1 and TRBJ2-2; tentatively, D is TRBD2 (5 bases). The CDR3 covers 13 residues. V lost 4 bases and J lost 4, with 7 bases in between. Germline V gene data show CDR1 as MGHRA and CDR2 as YSYEKL. CDR3 DNA: TGCGCCAGCAGCCCGAGGGCCACCGGGGAGCTGTTTTTT. Protein: CASSPRATGELFF.

This clone was observed a single time. This rearrangement joins TRBV19 to TRBJ2-2; 7 bases fit TRBD2. The germline CDR1 and CDR2 sequences are LNHDA and SQIVND (reference sequence). The CDR3 extends over 15 amino acids. Unmatched junction bases numbered 11, after V lost 7 bases and J lost 6 bases. The CDR3 sequence is CASKRASGGAGELFF. Here the CDR3 DNA reads TGTGCCAGTAAACGGGCTAGCGGAGGAGCCGGGGAGCTGTTTTTT. The complete variable domain, with remaining parts taken from reference TRBV19 and TRBJ2-2, reads DGGITQSPKYLFRKEGQNVTLSCEQNLNHDAMYWYRQDPGQGLRLIYYSQIVNDFQKGDIAEGYSVSREKKESFPLTVTSAQKNPTAFYLCASKRASGGAGELFFGEGSRLTVL.

The chain couples TRBV27 to TRBJ2-4; tentatively, D is TRBD2 (6 bases). From germline, CDR1 is MNHEY and CDR2 SMNVEV (reference sequence). Trimming cost V 0 bases and J 2 bases, with 14 bases left between them. This CDR3 has 17 residues. CDR3 region: CASSLSRGMGPKNIQYF. The CDR3 DNA reads as TGTGCCAGCAGTTTATCGCGCGGGATGGGGCCCAAAAACATTCAGTACTTC.

CDR3 coding DNA: TGTGCCAGTAGTATTGGGGGCACGGGGCGCAATGAGCAGTTCTTC. Amino acid sequence: CASSIGGTGRNEQFF. The rearrangement links TRBV19 to TRBJ2-1, with D maybe TRBD1 (6 bases). Germline V lookup: CDR1 LNHDA, CDR2 SQIVND (reference sequence). The CDR3 extends over 15 amino acids. V dropped 3 bases and J dropped 6 bases, with 15 bases sitting between them.

The chain links TRBV18 to TRBJ1-1; 10 bases map to TRBD1. The V gene's germline CDR1 is KGHSH and CDR2 LQKENI. This CDR3 spans 13 amino acids. After removal of 8 bases from V and 5 bases from J, the junction contained 5 bases not matched to a gene. CDR3 in DNA: TGTGCCAGCCGACAGGGGGCGCGGACTGAAGCTTTCTTT. It specifies CASRQGARTEAFF.

The chain couples TRBV5-1 to TRBJ2-7; D is perhaps TRBD2 (5 bases). From germline, CDR1 is SGHRS and CDR2 YFSETQ. Between the trimmed V and J ends, which lost 4 bases and 3 bases, there was a span of 17 bases. The CDR3 runs to 15 residues. CDR3 coding DNA: TGCGCCAGCAGCAGACACGGTGGACTGAACTACGAGCAGTACTTC. Translated: CASSRHGGLNYEQYF.

The chain employs TRBV5-1 and TRBJ1-5, with D unclear. The CDR3 covers 13 residues. Per the germline V gene, CDR1 is SGHRS and CDR2 is YFSETQ. Trimming took off 0 bases at V and 3 bases at J, with 4 bases between the two ends. The chain's CDR3 is CASSLGLNQPQHF. The CDR3 DNA is TGCGCCAGCAGCTTGGGTCTCAATCAGCCCCAGCATTTT.

This chain joins TRBV2 and TRBJ2-5; 8 nucleotides match TRBD1. The CDR3 is 13 residues long. CDR1 is SNHLY, CDR2 FYNNEI, per germline. V gave up 6 bases and J gave up 5 bases; unmatched junction bases: 5. The CDR3 coding sequence is TGTGCCAGCAGCAGGGGGCAGGGGGAGACCCAGTACTTC. Translation: CASSRGQGETQYF. The whole variable domain, filled in from reference TRBV2 and TRBJ2-5, reads EPEVTQTPSHQVTQMGQEVILRCVPISNHLYFYWYRQILGQKVEFLVSFYNNEISEKSEIFDDQFSVERPDGSNFTLKIRSTKLEDSAMYFCASSRGQGETQYFGPGTRLLVL.

The chain joins TRBV7-9 to TRBJ2-1; unclear D gene. The CDR3 totals 15 residues. The germline V gene has CDR1 SEHNR and CDR2 FQNEAQ (reference sequence). V lost 5 bases and J lost 0, with 11 bases in between. CDR3 nucleotide sequence: TGTGCCAGCAGCCATTCCGGTGGCTCCTACAATGAGCAGTTCTTC. Translated, it gives CASSHSGGSYNEQFF.

The chain uses TRBV9 and TRBJ2-3; D possibly uses TRBD1 or TRBD2 (6 bases each). This CDR3 is built from 16 residues. Germline V gene data show CDR1 as SGDLS and CDR2 as YYNGEE. Trimming cost V 3 bases and J 1 base, with 15 bases left between them. CDR3 nucleotides: TGTGCCAGCAGCGCTCAAGCGAGGGGGGGCACAGATACGCAGTATTTT. Its protein product is CASSAQARGGTDTQYF.

The chain is built from TRBV5-1 and TRBJ2-7; 10 bases align to TRBD1. In germline, CDR1 is SGHRS, CDR2 YFSETQ. The CDR3 is 17 residues long. V lost 4 bases to trimming and J lost 3 bases; unmatched junction nucleotides: 13. The CDR3 here is CASSPRWSGTGDYEQYF. CDR3 DNA: TGCGCCAGCAGCCCGCGTTGGTCCGGGACAGGGGACTACGAGCAGTACTTC. Looking up the rest from reference TRBV5-1 and TRBJ2-7 gives the full variable domain: KAGVTQTPRYLIKTRGQQVTLSCSPISGHRSVSWYQQTPGQGLQFLFEYFSETQRNKGNFPGRFSGRQFSNSRSEMNVSTLELGDSALYLCASSPRWSGTGDYEQYFGPGTRLTVT.

This rearrangement joins TRBV5-1 to TRBJ2-7; D may be TRBD1 (6 bases). The germline V and J ends were trimmed by 3 bases and 2 bases, with 9 bases remaining between them. From germline, CDR1 is SGHRS and CDR2 YFSETQ. This CDR3 is 13 amino acids long. CDR3 sequence: CASSSGQPYEQYF. CDR3 bases: TGCGCCAGCAGCTCAGGACAGCCCTACGAGCAGTACTTC.

This chain joins TRBV20-1 and TRBJ2-5; 9 bases map to TRBD2. This CDR3 region has 11 residues. V lost 8 bases to trimming and J lost 4 bases; unmatched junction nucleotides: 2. CDR1 is DFQATT, CDR2 SNEGSKA, per germline (reference sequence). CDR3 in amino acids: CSKREVETQYF. The CDR3 DNA sequence: TGCAGTAAGCGGGAGGTAGAGACCCAGTACTTC.

A note on this clone: This same CDR3 is encoded by further DNA sequences in the sample. The chain is built from TRBV29-1 and TRBJ1-2, with a possible D match to TRBD1 (5 bases). The germline V gene encodes CDR1 SQVTM and CDR2 ANQGSEA. Trimming removed 6 bases from V and 6 bases from J, with 11 bases in between. CDR3 length equals 11 residues. The CDR3 loop is CSVLGRDGYTF. The DNA of the CDR3 is TGCAGCGTGTTGGGGCGTGATGGCTACACCTTC.

V gene TRBV5-6 combines with J gene TRBJ2-3; TRBD1 is a possible D gene (5 bases). V was shortened by 0 bases and J by 2 bases, with 13 bases between the two germline ends. The CDR3 spans 16 residues. Germline lookup yields CDR1 SGHDT and CDR2 YYEEEE. CDR3 protein: CASSLAGKTHTDTQYF. In DNA, the CDR3 is TGTGCCAGCAGCTTGGCAGGGAAGACCCACACAGATACGCAGTATTTT.

The chain employs TRBV5-4 and TRBJ1-2, with D perhaps TRBD1 (5 bases). Trimming took 1 base from V and 5 from J, leaving 12 bases between them. CDR1 is SGHNT and CDR2 is YYREEE in the germline V gene (reference sequence). The CDR3 spans 14 residues. CDR3 sequence (DNA): TGTGCCAGCAGCTTGAGGGAGGGGTTTTATGGCTACACCTTC. This gives the protein CASSLREGFYGYTF. The full variable domain, completed using reference TRBV5-4 and TRBJ1-2, is ETGVTQSPTHLIKTRGQQVTLRCSSQSGHNTVSWYQQALGQGPQFIFQYYREEENGRGNFPPRFSGLQFPNYSSELNVNALELDDSALYLCASSLREGFYGYTFGSGTRLTVV.